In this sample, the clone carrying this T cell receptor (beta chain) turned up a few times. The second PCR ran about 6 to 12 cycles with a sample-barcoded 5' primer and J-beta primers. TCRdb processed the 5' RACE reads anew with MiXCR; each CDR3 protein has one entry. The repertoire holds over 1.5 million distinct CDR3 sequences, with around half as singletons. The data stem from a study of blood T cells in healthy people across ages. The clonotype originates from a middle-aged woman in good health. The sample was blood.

CDR3 sequence: CASSVDPGLIYGYTF. Here the CDR3 DNA reads TGTGCCAGCAGCGTTGATCCGGGACTGATCTATGGCTACACCTTC. This chain joins TRBV11-2 and TRBJ1-2; TRBD1 might be the D (5 bases). The V end was cut by 5 bases, the J end by 4 bases, with 17 bases between. The CDR3 is 15 residues long. Germline values: CDR1 SGHAT, CDR2 FQNNGV.